This is a list of T cell receptor beta chains from one sample in a study of T cell responses to AZD1222 COVID-19 vaccine. Data came from immunoSEQ multiplex PCR; TCRdb stores just in-frame clones and leaves some out. The table shows 70,000 to 95,000 clones, with 89% occurring only once. The sample here was peripheral blood, taken on day 0 of MenACWY control vaccination. These receptors all stem from an adult in good health. Both conserved end residues are part of each CDR3. D genes are given only for firm matches. The listing skips clone size in some rows; elsewhere it reads once, few, many or a size class.

TRBJ2-1 | NA | TRBV3-1/TRBV3-2 | TRBD2 | CATVSGGANEQFF | TGTGCCACGGTCAGCGGGGGGGCCAATGAGCAGTTCTTC
TRBJ2-1 | NA | TRBV3-1/TRBV3-2 | NA | CASSPSRIMTEQFF | TGTGCCAGCAGCCCGTCAAGGATTATGACGGAGCAGTTCTTC
TRBJ2-7 | once | TRBV6-2/TRBV6-3 | TRBD2 | CASSYWSTSGAYEQYF | TGTGCCAGCAGTTACTGGTCGACTAGCGGGGCCTACGAGCAGTACTTC
TRBJ2-1 | few | TRBV9 | NA | CASSVDQGGEQFF | TGTGCCAGCAGCGTAGATCAGGGGGGTGAGCAGTTCTTC
TRBJ2-7 | NA | TRBV7-8 | NA | CASSLVLGSSYEQYF | TGTGCCAGCAGCTTAGTATTAGGGAGCTCCTACGAGCAGTACTTC
TRBJ2-3 | NA | TRBV9 | TRBD2 | CASSVGLAGYTDTQYF | TGTGCCAGCAGCGTAGGCCTAGCGGGTTACACAGATACGCAGTATTTT
TRBJ1-5 | NA | TRBV10-3 | NA | CAISESPRNQPQHF | TGTGCCATCAGTGAGTCCCCGCGTAATCAGCCCCAGCATTTT
TRBJ1-1 | NA | TRBV28 | TRBD1 | CASRRQGGTEAFF | TGTGCCAGCAGGAGACAGGGAGGGACTGAAGCTTTCTTT
TRBJ1-2 | once | TRBV6-1 | TRBD1 | CASGGQGNYGYTF | TGTGCCAGCGGGGGACAGGGCAACTATGGCTACACCTTC
TRBJ1-1 | NA | TRBV5-1 | NA | CASTSDAMNTEAFF | TGCGCCAGCACCTCGGATGCTATGAACACTGAAGCTTTCTTT
TRBJ1-1 | NA | TRBV6-5 | NA | CASSTYRGNTEAFF | TGTGCCAGCAGTACGTACCGGGGAAACACTGAAGCTTTCTTT
TRBJ1-4 | NA | TRBV10-3 | NA | CAISVAVNEKLFF | TGTGCCATCAGTGTCGCAGTGAATGAAAAACTGTTTTTT
TRBJ2-7 | few | TRBV11-2 | NA | CASSLEPGFQGEQYF | TGTGCCAGCAGCTTAGAGCCCGGGTTTCAAGGGGAGCAGTACTTC
TRBJ1-4 | NA | TRBV6-5 | NA | CASRTAGSGEKLFF | TGTGCCAGCAGGACGGCAGGGTCCGGTGAAAAACTGTTTTTT
TRBJ1-1 | NA | TRBV6-5 | NA | CASSYSWGRRGTEAFF | TGTGCCAGCAGTTACTCCTGGGGGCGCAGGGGCACTGAAGCTTTCTTT
TRBJ2-5 | NA | TRBV4-2 | TRBD2 | CASSQDPRGVETQYF | TGTGCCAGCAGCCAAGATCCCCGGGGGGTAGAGACCCAGTACTTC
TRBJ1-4 | NA | TRBV28 | NA | CASSLQGSGKLFF | TGTGCCAGCAGTTTACAGGGATCCGGAAAACTGTTTTTT
TRBJ1-1 | NA | TRBV28 | NA | CASSQKGHLNTEAFF | TGTGCCAGCAGTCAAAAGGGACACCTGAACACTGAAGCTTTCTTT
TRBJ1-6 | NA | TRBV19 | NA | CASSIAEINSPLHF | TGTGCCAGTAGTATAGCAGAGATCAATTCACCCCTCCACTTT
TRBJ1-6 | NA | TRBV4-3 | TRBD1 | CASSRKQGDYNSPLHF | TGCGCCAGCAGCCGCAAACAGGGGGACTATAATTCACCCCTCCACTTT
TRBJ2-2 | NA | TRBV20-1 | TRBD2 | CSASGLAGTNTGELFF | TGCAGTGCTAGTGGCCTAGCGGGGACCAACACCGGGGAGCTGTTTTTT
TRBJ1-1 | NA | TRBV6-1 | NA | CASSEARGTEAFF | TGTGCCAGCAGTGAAGCGCGAGGCACTGAAGCTTTCTTT
TRBJ2-1 | NA | TRBV7-3 | TRBD2 | CASSLGGTSGVNEQFF | TGTGCCAGCAGCTTAGGCGGGACTAGCGGGGTGAATGAGCAGTTCTTC
TRBJ1-2 | NA | TRBV7-3 | NA | CASSYGTPAGGGYTF | TGTGCCAGCAGCTACGGGACGCCGGCGGGGGGTGGCTACACCTTC
TRBJ2-1 | NA | TRBV11-2 | NA | CASSPYNEQFF | TGTGCCAGCAGCCCCTACAATGAGCAGTTCTTC
TRBJ2-3 | once | TRBV7-2 | TRBD2 | CASSSLGGEGTDTQYF | TGTGCCAGCAGCTCACTCGGGGGGGAGGGCACAGATACGCAGTATTTT
TRBJ1-6 | once | TRBV7-2 | TRBD1 | CASSLDWDRGLSPLHF | TGTGCCAGCAGCTTAGATTGGGACAGGGGGCTTTCACCCCTCCACTTT
TRBJ2-3 | NA | TRBV19 | TRBD1 | CASSIGAGGMDTQYF | TGTGCCAGTAGTATAGGGGCAGGGGGTATGGATACGCAGTATTTT
TRBJ1-2 | NA | TRBV5-1 | NA | CASSSPQRLDGYTF | TGCGCCAGCAGCTCCCCTCAGCGTCTAGATGGCTACACCTTC
TRBJ1-2 | NA | TRBV28 | NA | CASNTGTLGGGYTF | TGTGCCAGCAATACCGGGACCCTCGGCGGTGGCTACACCTTC
TRBJ2-3 | NA | TRBV11-2 | TRBD2 | CASSSRRGVSTDTQYF | TGTGCCAGCAGCTCTCGCCGGGGGGTTAGCACAGATACGCAGTATTTT
TRBJ1-6 | NA | TRBV3-1/TRBV3-2 | TRBD1 | CASSQTHGTGGNSPLHF | TGTGCCAGCAGCCAAACCCACGGGACAGGGGGTAATTCACCCCTCCACTTT
TRBJ2-3 | NA | TRBV7-3 | NA | CASSPFRAGSTDTQYF | TGTGCCAGCAGCCCCTTTCGGGCGGGTAGCACAGATACGCAGTATTTT
TRBJ2-3 | NA | TRBV10-2 | TRBD2 | CASSAFSSGDTDTQYF | TGCGCCAGCAGTGCCTTTTCTAGCGGGGACACAGATACGCAGTATTTT
TRBJ1-1 | once | TRBV5-1 | NA | CASSLDSTVSMNTEAFF | TGCGCCAGCAGCTTGGATTCCACAGTTAGCATGAACACTGAAGCTTTCTTT
TRBJ1-4 | NA | TRBV4-2 | NA | CASSQEEARDNEKLFF | TGTGCCAGCAGCCAAGAAGAGGCACGGGACAATGAAAAACTGTTTTTT
TRBJ1-2 | NA | TRBV6-6 | TRBD1 | CASILGEGAGYGYTF | TGTGCCAGCATCCTGGGGGAGGGGGCTGGCTATGGCTACACCTTC
TRBJ1-1 | NA | TRBV2 | TRBD1 | CASGISQGGGAFF | TGTGCCAGCGGGATATCTCAGGGGGGAGGTGCTTTCTTT
TRBJ1-4 | NA | TRBV9 | NA | CASSHQGMGNEKLFF | TGTGCCAGCAGCCACCAGGGGATGGGTAATGAAAAACTGTTTTTT
TRBJ2-5 | NA | TRBV5-4 | NA | CASSFGLRETQYF | TGTGCCAGCAGCTTTGGGTTGAGAGAGACCCAGTACTTC
TRBJ1-1 | NA | TRBV5-4 | TRBD1 | CASSGRDRGNTEAFF | TGTGCCAGCAGCGGCCGGGACAGGGGGAACACTGAAGCTTTCTTT
TRBJ1-5 | NA | TRBV6-2/TRBV6-3 | NA | CASSYGSRALDQPQHF | TGTGCCAGCAGTTACGGGAGTCGGGCTCTCGATCAGCCCCAGCATTTT
TRBJ2-1 | NA | TRBV6-6 | TRBD1 | CASSDRGSYNEQFF | TGTGCCAGCAGTGACAGGGGCTCCTACAATGAGCAGTTCTTC
TRBJ2-7 | NA | TRBV6-5 | TRBD2 | CASSYSSGGASYEQYF | TGTGCCAGCAGTTACTCGAGCGGGGGCGCCTCCTACGAGCAGTACTTC
TRBJ1-5 | NA | TRBV4-3 | NA | CATSAGPGQPQHF | TGCGCCACTTCCGCGGGTCCAGGACAGCCCCAGCATTTT
TRBJ2-5 | NA | TRBV7-7 | NA | CASSLTGAGGETQYF | TGTGCTAGCAGCTTAACGGGGGCCGGGGGAGAGACCCAGTACTTC
TRBJ1-4 | NA | TRBV30 | NA | CAWRPLGATNEKLFF | TGTGCCTGGAGGCCCCTCGGTGCAACTAATGAAAAACTGTTTTTT
TRBJ1-4 | NA | TRBV6-5 | TRBD1 | CASSMPGQGDEKLFF | TGTGCCAGCAGTATGCCGGGACAGGGGGATGAAAAACTGTTTTTT
TRBJ1-1 | NA | TRBV30 | TRBD1 | CAWSVPGGITEAFF | TGTGCCTGGAGTGTCCCAGGGGGCATCACTGAAGCTTTCTTT
TRBJ1-5 | few | TRBV7-2 | NA | CASSPPGQGSDQPQHF | TGTGCCAGCAGCCCCCCGGGGCAGGGGTCCGATCAGCCCCAGCATTTT
TRBJ2-3 | once | TRBV4-3 | TRBD2 | CASSQVSGAPGTDTQYF | TGCGCCAGCAGCCAAGTTAGCGGGGCCCCCGGCACAGATACGCAGTATTTT